These T cell receptor beta chains were read from a single sample in a study of cytomegalovirus exposure and HLA in healthy donors. Data came from immunoSEQ multiplex PCR; TCRdb stores just in-frame clones and leaves some out. Of roughly 190,000 clones listed, roughly 80% are singletons. The material sequenced was PBMCs. The receptors were sampled from a woman in her late teens or twenties in good health and CMV-seronegative. CDR3s include the opening cysteine and the closing phenylalanine or tryptophan. A D gene is named only where the DNA matches it firmly. Size values are once, few and many counts, or a class for expanded clones, and some rows have none.

v_call	cdr3_length	clone_size	j_call	d_call	cdr3_nt	cdr3_aa
TRBV5-6	15	NA	TRBJ1-5	NA	TGTGCCAGCAGCTTGGGGAACAGGGATAATGAGCCCCAGCATTTT	CASSLGNRDNEPQHF
TRBV6-1	10	NA	TRBJ2-7	NA	TGTGCCAGCAGAGAGGAGAGTGTTGACTTC	CASREESVDF
TRBV4-3	16	NA	TRBJ2-1	TRBD1	TGCGCCAGCAGCCACCTCCGGGACAGGGGGATCTATGAGCAGTTCTTC	CASSHLRDRGIYEQFF
TRBV10-1	13	NA	TRBJ2-7	TRBD2	TGCGCCAGCAGTGGAGCGGGATCCTACGAGCAGTACTTC	CASSGAGSYEQYF
TRBV19	13	NA	TRBJ2-7	NA	TGTGCCAGTAGTCCCTCGGGTGGCGCTCGGCAGTACTTC	CASSPSGGARQYF
TRBV16	16	NA	TRBJ1-1	NA	TGTGCCAGCAGCCAACCGGCTGGACGGGCTAGCGCTGAAGCTTTCTTT	CASSQPAGRASAEAFF
TRBV20-1	10	NA	TRBJ1-4	NA	TGCAGTCCCTCCGATGAAAAACTGTTTTTT	CSPSDEKLFF
TRBV28	14	NA	TRBJ1-6	TRBD1	TGTGCCAGCAGTTTATCACAGGGGAGTTCACCCCTCCACTTT	CASSLSQGSSPLHF
TRBV4-2	18	NA	TRBJ2-1	TRBD1	TGTGCCAGCAGCTCCCGGACAGGGGGCAGGAGCTCCTACAATGAGCAGTTCTTC	CASSSRTGGRSSYNEQFF
TRBV19	15	NA	TRBJ2-1	NA	TGTGCCAGTGGGCTGAATATTGGACTTTTAAATGAGCAGTTCTTC	CASGLNIGLLNEQFF
TRBV27	13	few	TRBJ2-7	NA	TGTGCCAGCAGTTTGTTATGGGGCGACGAGCAGTACTTC	CASSLLWGDEQYF
TRBV6-1	17	few	TRBJ1-2	TRBD1	TGTGCCAGCAGTGGAGGGAGGACAGGGGGCTTCAAGAACGGCTACACCTTC	CASSGGRTGGFKNGYTF
TRBV19	17	NA	TRBJ1-5	NA	TGTGCCAGTAGTAGGATCTTCGACAAAAGGAGCAATCAGCCCCAGCATTTT	CASSRIFDKRSNQPQHF
TRBV7-8	15	NA	TRBJ2-5	TRBD1	TGTGCCAGCAGCCTAAACGGACAGGCTCAAGAGACCCAGTACTTC	CASSLNGQAQETQYF
TRBV27	16	NA	TRBJ2-1	TRBD2	TGTGCCAGCAGCCCCTTTACGGGAGGGGGGGGAGATGAGCAGTTCTTC	CASSPFTGGGGDEQFF
TRBV5-4	12	few	TRBJ2-7	NA	TGTGCCAGCAGCGTAGACTTTTACGAGCAGTACTTC	CASSVDFYEQYF
TRBV20-1	11	NA	TRBJ2-7	NA	TGCAGTGCCCGTCGGGAGTACGAGCAGTACTTC	CSARREYEQYF
TRBV4-3	17	NA	TRBJ2-7	NA	TGCGCCAGCAGCCAAGATCTTCCCTCCACGAGCTCCTACGAGCAGTACTTC	CASSQDLPSTSSYEQYF
TRBV12-5	13	NA	TRBJ1-2	TRBD1	TGTGCTAGTGGTGTACAGGGGAACTATGGCTACACCTTC	CASGVQGNYGYTF
TRBV7-9	12	NA	TRBJ1-1	NA	TGTTCCAGCACCAGGGGGAACACTGAAGCTTTCTTT	CSSTRGNTEAFF
TRBV9	13	once	TRBJ1-5	NA	TGTGCCAGCAGCAAACAGGGCAATCAGCCCCAGCATTTT	CASSKQGNQPQHF
TRBV28	11	NA	TRBJ1-2	NA	TGTGCCAGCAGCACAGGTTTGGGCTACACCTTC	CASSTGLGYTF
TRBV7-6	15	NA	TRBJ1-1	TRBD1	TGTGCCAGCAGCGCACAAGGGTCAGGGGGGACTGAAGCTTTCTTT	CASSAQGSGGTEAFF
TRBV7-9	17	once	TRBJ2-2	TRBD1	TGTGCCAGCAGCTCCAGGGGACAGCCCTCGAACACCGGGGAGCTGTTTTTT	CASSSRGQPSNTGELFF
TRBV11-3	14	NA	TRBJ2-4	NA	TGTGCCAGCAGCTCCTCGGGGGGCAGGAACATTCAGTACTTC	CASSSSGGRNIQYF
TRBV5-4	15	NA	TRBJ2-2	TRBD1	TGTGCCAGCATGTCCGGGACAGTGAACACCGGGGAGCTGTTTTTT	CASMSGTVNTGELFF
TRBV27	14	NA	TRBJ2-7	NA	TGTGCCAGCAGTTCGGACAGCCGTTTATACGAGCAGTACTTC	CASSSDSRLYEQYF
TRBV7-8	16	NA	TRBJ2-1	TRBD1	TGTGCCAGCAGCCGAAATCCGGGACAGGGATACAATGAGCAGTTCTTC	CASSRNPGQGYNEQFF
TRBV6-6	13	few	TRBJ2-7	TRBD1	TGTGCCAGCAGTTACCCGACAGGGAACGAGCAGTACTTC	CASSYPTGNEQYF
TRBV6-1	16	few	TRBJ2-1	NA	TGTGCCAGCAGTGAAACCCCAGGGATGGCTTCCAATGAGCAGTTCTTC	CASSETPGMASNEQFF
TRBV29-1	13	NA	TRBJ2-7	NA	TGCAGCGTTATCCCGAGAGCCTCCTACGAGCAGTACTTC	CSVIPRASYEQYF
TRBV7-9	15	NA	TRBJ2-7	TRBD1	TGTGCCAGCAGCTTAGCCGGGGCAGGGGGATCGGGGCAGTACTTC	CASSLAGAGGSGQYF
TRBV28	14	NA	TRBJ1-2	NA	TGTGCCAGCAGTTCCGGCGGCAGCGACTATGGCTACACCTTC	CASSSGGSDYGYTF
TRBV28	12	NA	TRBJ2-1	NA	TGTGCCAGCAGCCGGACAGTAAATGAGCAGTTCTTC	CASSRTVNEQFF
TRBV5-1	15	NA	TRBJ2-2	TRBD1	TGCGCCAGCAGTTCCACAGGGGCGAACACCGGGGAGCTGTTTTTT	CASSSTGANTGELFF
TRBV7-9	18	NA	TRBJ2-6	NA	TGTGCCAGCAGCTTTGGGAGGGGGACAGGCTCTGGGGCCAACGTCCTGACTTTC	CASSFGRGTGSGANVLTF
TRBV25-1	16	NA	TRBJ1-2	TRBD1	TGTGCCAGCAGAGGAGGGACAGGGGGCCTTAACTATGGCTACACCTTC	CASRGGTGGLNYGYTF
TRBV6-5	13	NA	TRBJ1-5	TRBD1	TGTGCCAGCAGAGGGACAGGGGATCAGCCCCAGCATTTT	CASRGTGDQPQHF
TRBV7-2	14	NA	TRBJ2-5	TRBD2	TGTGCCAGCAGCTTACGGGGGGGTAGTGAGACCCAGTACTTC	CASSLRGGSETQYF
TRBV7-9	14	NA	TRBJ1-1	NA	TGTGCCAGCAGCTTAGTCGGAGGGCCCACGGAAGCTTTCTTT	CASSLVGGPTEAFF
TRBV7-7	17	NA	TRBJ2-5	TRBD2	TGTGCTAGCAGCTTACACCCGTGGAGCGGGAGAGGTGAGACCCAGTACTTC	CASSLHPWSGRGETQYF
TRBV6-6	14	once	TRBJ2-5	NA	TGTGCCAGCAGTTACGGTGTCAGGGCAGAGACCCAGTACTTC	CASSYGVRAETQYF
TRBV10-3	16	NA	TRBJ2-4	TRBD1	TGTGCCATCAGTGACGGACAGGGATGGGCCAAAAACATTCAGTACTTC	CAISDGQGWAKNIQYF
TRBV7-6	12	once	TRBJ2-7	TRBD1	TGTGCCAGCAGCTTCCGACAGGGTGAGCAGTACTTC	CASSFRQGEQYF
TRBV5-4	16	once	TRBJ2-5	NA	TGTGCCAGCAGCCGGATAGCGGACCATTCTCAAGAGACCCAGTACTTC	CASSRIADHSQETQYF
TRBV6-5	14	once	TRBJ2-3	TRBD2	TGTGCCAGCAGTTACTCGAAGCTAGCGGGTACGCAGTATTTT	CASSYSKLAGTQYF
TRBV25-1	16	NA	TRBJ2-7	TRBD2	TGTGCCAGCAGCTCCCCTACTAGCGGGAGTCCCTACGAGCAGTACTTC	CASSSPTSGSPYEQYF
TRBV15	17	NA	TRBJ2-2	TRBD2	TGTGCCACCAGCAGAGAAAAAGGGACCTCGGGAGGTGGGGAGCTGTTTTTT	CATSREKGTSGGGELFF
TRBV18	15	NA	TRBJ2-2	NA	TGTGCCAGCTCACCGGGAGTCTTGAACACCGGGGAGCTGTTTTTT	CASSPGVLNTGELFF
TRBV11-3	14	once	TRBJ2-3	TRBD1	TGTGCCAGCAGCTTAGATGGGACAGTCGTGGCGCAGTATTTT	CASSLDGTVVAQYF